A selection of T cell receptor beta chains follows, all from one sample in a study of neoadjuvant anti-PD-1 for oral cavity cancer. Assay used: immunoSEQ multiplex PCR; TCRdb lists only in-frame clones, some missing. This table has 60,000 to 80,000 clones, approximately 79% appearing once. The sequences come from PBMCs, collected before nivolumab (anti-PD-1) treatment. These TCRs come from a person aged 40 to 85 with oral cavity squamous cell carcinoma. Each CDR3 is given with its conserved first and last residue. A D gene is named only where the DNA matches it firmly. Clone size is given for some rows only: seen once, a few or many times, or a class if the clone is expanded.

d_gene: -; len: 14; j_gene: TRBJ1-1; v_gene: TRBV28; abundance: -; CDR3aa: CASIAGKKNTEAFF; CDR3nt: TGTGCCAGCATCGCGGGGAAGAAGAACACTGAAGCTTTCTTT
d_gene: TRBD1; len: 15; j_gene: TRBJ1-5; v_gene: TRBV5-1; abundance: -; CDR3aa: CASSSQGMIRGPQHF; CDR3nt: TGCGCCAGCAGCTCACAGGGGATGATCCGAGGGCCCCAGCATTTT
d_gene: -; len: 15; j_gene: TRBJ1-6; v_gene: TRBV11-2; abundance: -; CDR3aa: CASTKEDLLGTPLHF; CDR3nt: TGTGCCAGCACCAAAGAGGACCTCCTTGGGACACCCCTCCACTTT
d_gene: -; len: 17; j_gene: TRBJ1-2; v_gene: TRBV5-6; abundance: -; CDR3aa: CASSLGEVRLLNYGYTF; CDR3nt: TGTGCCAGCAGCTTGGGGGAAGTCAGGCTTTTGAACTATGGCTACACCTTC
d_gene: -; len: 16; j_gene: TRBJ2-5; v_gene: TRBV21-1; abundance: -; CDR3aa: CASSKARPRPKETQYF; CDR3nt: TGTGCCAGCAGCAAAGCTAGGCCTCGCCCGAAAGAGACCCAGTACTTC
d_gene: -; len: 15; j_gene: TRBJ2-3; v_gene: TRBV27; abundance: once; CDR3aa: CASSFWGGGTDTQYF; CDR3nt: TGTGCCAGCAGTTTCTGGGGGGGCGGCACAGATACGCAGTATTTT
d_gene: TRBD2; len: 16; j_gene: TRBJ2-5; v_gene: TRBV11-2; abundance: once; CDR3aa: CASSWGLAGQGETQYF; CDR3nt: TGTGCCAGCAGCTGGGGACTAGCGGGGCAGGGAGAGACCCAGTACTTC
d_gene: TRBD2; len: 15; j_gene: TRBJ2-2; v_gene: TRBV6-5; abundance: -; CDR3aa: CASRSGTSLSRELFF; CDR3nt: TGTGCCAGCAGGTCCGGGACTAGTCTCAGCCGGGAGCTGTTTTTT
d_gene: -; len: 14; j_gene: TRBJ1-5; v_gene: TRBV19; abundance: -; CDR3aa: CASSISQGPWPQHF; CDR3nt: TGTGCCAGTAGTATCTCCCAGGGCCCGTGGCCCCAGCATTTT
d_gene: -; len: 15; j_gene: TRBJ1-6; v_gene: TRBV2; abundance: -; CDR3aa: CASRESARYNSPLHF; CDR3nt: TGTGCCAGCAGGGAGTCGGCCCGCTATAATTCACCCCTCCACTTT
d_gene: -; len: 15; j_gene: TRBJ1-5; v_gene: TRBV28; abundance: -; CDR3aa: CASSPASGPNQPQHF; CDR3nt: TGTGCCAGCAGTCCGGCTTCGGGACCCAATCAGCCCCAGCATTTT
d_gene: -; len: 13; j_gene: TRBJ2-5; v_gene: TRBV9; abundance: -; CDR3aa: CASSGSGRETQYF; CDR3nt: TGTGCCAGCAGCGGTAGTGGGCGTGAGACCCAGTACTTC
d_gene: -; len: 11; j_gene: TRBJ2-5; v_gene: TRBV5-1; abundance: few; CDR3aa: CASSLEETQYF; CDR3nt: TGCGCCAGCAGCTTGGAAGAGACCCAGTACTTC
d_gene: -; len: 15; j_gene: TRBJ1-1; v_gene: TRBV6-1; abundance: -; CDR3aa: CASSAIKTGNTEAFF; CDR3nt: TGTGCCAGCAGTGCCATAAAGACAGGGAACACTGAAGCTTTCTTT
d_gene: -; len: 14; j_gene: TRBJ1-1; v_gene: TRBV5-6; abundance: -; CDR3aa: CASSPYREDTEAFF; CDR3nt: TGTGCCAGCAGCCCATACAGGGAGGACACTGAAGCTTTCTTT
d_gene: -; len: 11; j_gene: TRBJ2-1; v_gene: TRBV7-9; abundance: once; CDR3aa: CASSLNNEQFF; CDR3nt: TGTGCCAGCAGCTTGAACAATGAGCAGTTCTTC
d_gene: -; len: 14; j_gene: TRBJ2-1; v_gene: TRBV5-1; abundance: -; CDR3aa: CASSLTSSYNEQFF; CDR3nt: TGCGCCAGCAGCTTAACCAGCTCCTACAATGAGCAGTTCTTC
d_gene: -; len: 11; j_gene: TRBJ1-2; v_gene: TRBV20-1; abundance: -; CDR3aa: CSARLARDYTF; CDR3nt: TGCAGTGCTAGACTAGCCCGGGACTACACCTTC
d_gene: TRBD1; len: 14; j_gene: TRBJ2-7; v_gene: TRBV6-5; abundance: -; CDR3aa: CASNAGTGNYEQYF; CDR3nt: TGTGCCAGCAACGCCGGGACAGGGAACTACGAGCAGTACTTC
d_gene: -; len: 15; j_gene: TRBJ1-1; v_gene: TRBV30; abundance: -; CDR3aa: CAWSVLGLGGTEAFF; CDR3nt: TGTGCCTGGAGTGTACTAGGGCTCGGCGGCACTGAAGCTTTCTTT
d_gene: TRBD1; len: 14; j_gene: TRBJ1-1; v_gene: TRBV6-1; abundance: -; CDR3aa: CASSGSTGADGTFF; CDR3nt: TGTGCCAGCAGTGGATCCACAGGGGCGGACGGGACTTTCTTT
d_gene: -; len: 14; j_gene: TRBJ1-1; v_gene: TRBV7-6; abundance: -; CDR3aa: CASSFSTVSAEAFF; CDR3nt: TGTGCCAGCAGCTTTTCTACGGTATCGGCTGAAGCTTTCTTT
d_gene: TRBD1; len: 13; j_gene: TRBJ1-1; v_gene: TRBV29-1; abundance: -; CDR3aa: CSVGTGVGTEAFF; CDR3nt: TGCAGCGTTGGAACAGGGGTGGGTACTGAAGCTTTCTTT
d_gene: TRBD2; len: 16; j_gene: TRBJ2-7; v_gene: TRBV5-5; abundance: -; CDR3aa: CASSSSGLALTYEQYF; CDR3nt: TGTGCCAGCAGCTCATCCGGACTAGCGCTGACCTACGAGCAGTACTTC